In its sample, the clone carrying this T cell receptor (beta chain) was seen once. Its antigen remains unknown. Profiled with immunoSEQ multiplex PCR; TCRdb holds only in-frame clones, not every one. The sample includes 100,000 to 150,000 clones, 85% to 90% of them seen just once. These data originate in a study of T cell responses to AZD1222 COVID-19 vaccine. Study-wide findings and caveats: Spike-specific TCR breadth and depth both grew after two AZD1222 doses. Unmutated regions of variants are reportedly targeted by nearly half of spike-specific TCRs. Only a handful of AZD1222 recipients were seropositive at baseline.

Per the germline V gene, CDR1 is PRHDT and CDR2 is FYEKMQ (reference sequence). The CDR3 runs to 18 residues. V was clipped by 4 bases and J by 5 bases; unmatched bases: 12. The V gene is TRBV13, the J gene TRBJ2-1, with TRBD2 matching 12 bases. Sequencing used peripheral blood, obtained on day 0 of MenACWY control vaccination. The sequence came from an adult in good health. CDR3 residues: CASSSQGTSGRTHNEQFF. The CDR3 bases are TGTGCCAGCAGCTCACAGGGGACTAGCGGGCGGACGCACAATGAGCAGTTCTTC. Combining the CDR3 with reference TRBV13 and TRBJ2-1 gives the whole variable domain AAGVIQSPRHLIKEKRETATLKCYPIPRHDTVYWYQQGPGQDPQFLISFYEKMQSDKGSIPDRFSAQQFSDYHSELNMSSLELGDSALYFCASSSQGTSGRTHNEQFFGPGTRLTVL.